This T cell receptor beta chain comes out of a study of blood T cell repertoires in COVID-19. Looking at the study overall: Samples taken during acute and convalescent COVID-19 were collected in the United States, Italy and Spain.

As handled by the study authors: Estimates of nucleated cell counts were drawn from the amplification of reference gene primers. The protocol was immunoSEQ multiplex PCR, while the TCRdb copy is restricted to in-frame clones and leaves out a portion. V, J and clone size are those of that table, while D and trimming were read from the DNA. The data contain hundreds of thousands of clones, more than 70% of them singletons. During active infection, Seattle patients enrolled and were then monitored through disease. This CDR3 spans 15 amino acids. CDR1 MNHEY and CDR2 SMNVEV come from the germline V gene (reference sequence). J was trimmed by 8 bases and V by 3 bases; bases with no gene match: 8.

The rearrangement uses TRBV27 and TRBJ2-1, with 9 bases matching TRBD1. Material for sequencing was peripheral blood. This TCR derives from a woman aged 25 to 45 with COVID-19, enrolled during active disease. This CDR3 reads CASSFSGDRDHEQFF. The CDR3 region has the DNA TGTGCCAGCAGTTTCTCAGGGGACAGGGACCATGAGCAGTTCTTC.